This T cell receptor (beta chain) stems from a study of Graves' ophthalmopathy and Graves' hyperthyroidism. About the study: At initial diagnosis, peripheral blood was obtained, and this preceded any treatment. Study outcomes and limitations: The blood repertoire also included most expanded thyroid clonotypes above 0.001 frequency.

This CDR3 is built from 14 residues. Germline-derived CDR1 and CDR2 are MNHNS and SASEGT. V shed 5 bases and J shed 2 bases, with 12 bases lying between them. Ophthalmopathy-affected donors exhibited moderate-to-severe activity, CAS ≥3, NOSPECS ≥4, and duration under 3 months. PBMCs were density-gradient isolated from about 9.6 ml fresh blood. The table lists this clonotype with many counts. What it binds is unknown. Investigators amplified TCR beta CDR3 regions from RNA transcripts. The authors performed first-round RT-PCR with HTBI primers and then a second-round multiplex PCR. MiXCR was run by TCRdb on the multiplex PCR reads, yielding one entry per CDR3 protein. The data show a few hundred thousand distinct CDR3 sequences, about a sixth seen once.

V usage is TRBV6-1 and J usage is TRBJ2-5; D may be TRBD1 (5 bases). The receptor comes from an adult man with Graves' ophthalmopathy. Sequenced material: peripheral blood. The CDR3 region is CASSTGTPQETQYF. In nucleotides, the CDR3 is TGTGCCAGCAGTACAGGTACACCACAAGAGACCCAGTACTTC.